This TCR beta chain was found in a study of Tregs in tolerant kidney transplant recipients. TCRdb keeps only in-frame clones here, not all; method: immunoSEQ multiplex PCR. The sample consists of about 90,000 clones, more than 85% of them appearing once. A remark on this clone: What it binds is not known.

Germline loops: CDR1 SEHNR, CDR2 FQNEAQ (reference sequence). The V gene lost 7 bases and the J gene lost 5 bases, with 20 bases spanning the gap. This CDR3 spans 15 amino acids. Related graft donors supplied nonmyeloablative bone marrow transplants, and mixed chimerism was transient. Unstimulated regulatory T cells (CD4+CD25+CD127-), CD4+CD25- non-regulatory cells, CD4 and CD8 cells were FACS-sorted from thawed PBMCs. General observations from the study: Antigen-driven expansion was suggested because donor-specific Tregs expanded more than all Tregs in tolerant patients. Biological reproducibility was not directly addressed, but technical replication error appeared minimal.

The TCR originated in a human patient who received a combined kidney and bone marrow transplant. Certain T cells may be donor cells from the graft. V is TRBV7-9 and J is TRBJ2-5; a weak D match, TRBD2 (6 bases). Sample: CD4+ T cells from blood (PBMCs), taken 12 months after the transplant. The CDR3 loop is CASIPWGTLRETQYF. CDR3 nucleotide sequence: TGTGCCAGCATTCCATGGGGGACTCTGCGGGAGACCCAGTACTTC.